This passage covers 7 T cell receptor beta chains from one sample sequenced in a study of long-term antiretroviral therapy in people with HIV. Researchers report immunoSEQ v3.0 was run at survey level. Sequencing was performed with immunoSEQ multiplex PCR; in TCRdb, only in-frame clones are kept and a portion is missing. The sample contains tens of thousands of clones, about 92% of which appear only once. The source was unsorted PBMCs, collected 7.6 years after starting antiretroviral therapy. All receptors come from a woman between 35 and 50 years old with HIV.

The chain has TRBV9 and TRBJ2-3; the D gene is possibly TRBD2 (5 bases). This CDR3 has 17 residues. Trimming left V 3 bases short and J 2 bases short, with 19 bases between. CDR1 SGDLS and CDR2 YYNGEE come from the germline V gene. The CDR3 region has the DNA TGTGCCAGCAGCGCATCCCTTACAAGGGAGTACACAGATACGCAGTATTTT. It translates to CASSASLTREYTDTQYF.

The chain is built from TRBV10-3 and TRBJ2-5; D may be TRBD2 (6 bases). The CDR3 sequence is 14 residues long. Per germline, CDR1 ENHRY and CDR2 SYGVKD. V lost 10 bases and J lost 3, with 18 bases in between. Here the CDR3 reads CATGPGVIKETQYF. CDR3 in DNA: TGTGCCACCGGCCCGGGGGTAATTAAAGAGACCCAGTACTTC.

DNA of the CDR3: TGTGCCAGCAGCTTGTGGGTAGGACAGGCTAATTCACCCCTCCACTTT. It is translated as CASSLWVGQANSPLHF. This chain connects TRBV5-6 to TRBJ1-6; 7 bases align to TRBD1. Trimming cost V 1 base and J 6 bases; bases outside gene matches: 7. The CDR3 extends over 16 amino acids. Germline loops: CDR1 SGHDT, CDR2 YYEEEE.

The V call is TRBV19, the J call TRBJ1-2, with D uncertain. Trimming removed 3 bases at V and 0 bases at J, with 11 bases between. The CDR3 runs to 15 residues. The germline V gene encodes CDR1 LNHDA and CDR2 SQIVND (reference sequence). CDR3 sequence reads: CASSMERLTNYGYTF. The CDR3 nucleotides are TGTGCCAGTAGTATGGAACGGCTAACTAACTATGGCTACACCTTC.

The CDR3 DNA reads as TGTGCCAGCAGCTTCGGGGGGGCCGAGACCCAGTACTTC. It is translated as CASSFGGAETQYF. The gene calls are TRBV7-2 and TRBJ2-5; 8 positions match TRBD2. V trimming: 3 bases; J trimming: 5 bases; junction bases outside the gene matches: 2. The germline gives CDR1 SGHTA, CDR2 FQGNSA. The CDR3 contains 13 residues.

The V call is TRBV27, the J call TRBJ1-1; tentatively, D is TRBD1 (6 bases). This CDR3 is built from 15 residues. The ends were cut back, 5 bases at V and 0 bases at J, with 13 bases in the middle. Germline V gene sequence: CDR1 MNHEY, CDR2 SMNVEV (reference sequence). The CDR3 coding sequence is TGTGCCAGCAGTACCCGGGACACAATGAACACTGAAGCTTTCTTT. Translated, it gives CASSTRDTMNTEAFF.

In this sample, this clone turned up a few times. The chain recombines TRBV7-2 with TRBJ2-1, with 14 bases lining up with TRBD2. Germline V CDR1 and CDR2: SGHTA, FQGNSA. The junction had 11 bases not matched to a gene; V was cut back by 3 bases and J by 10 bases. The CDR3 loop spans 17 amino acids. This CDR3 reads CASSFQIRTSGGSEQFF. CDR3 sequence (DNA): TGTGCCAGCAGCTTCCAGATTAGGACTAGCGGGGGGAGCGAGCAGTTCTTC.